The TCR beta chain described here comes from a study of T cell responses to AZD1222 COVID-19 vaccine. General study points: Scientists sampled the repertoires only once the peak T cell response had passed. Spike was spanned by vaccine-associated CD4 TCRs, which were dominant at 160-218 and 743-854. Targets within unmutated variant regions were reportedly found for nearly half of spike-specific TCRs.

V shed 3 bases, J shed 5 bases, and the junction held 3 bases outside the gene matches. The CDR3 extends over 14 amino acids. The V gene's germline CDR1 is MRHNA and CDR2 SNTAGT. Repertoires were generated with immunoSEQ multiplex PCR, while TCRdb's copy carries only in-frame clones and drops some. The sample records approximately 98,000 clones, roughly nine tenths being singletons. This clone was counted a few times. The antigen is undetermined. Here the sequenced sample was peripheral blood, taken on day 0 of MenACWY control vaccination. The sequence came from an adult in good health. The rearrangement links TRBV6-4 to TRBJ1-2; 10 bases align to TRBD1. The CDR3 protein is CASSEEDRGYGYTF. The CDR3 region has the DNA TGTGCCAGCAGTGAGGAGGACAGGGGGTATGGCTACACCTTC.